A single sample is the source of the 30 T cell receptor beta chains below, sequenced in a study of T cells in Graves' hyperthyroidism and ophthalmopathy. The source material, RNA transcripts, was used to amplify TCR beta CDR3 regions. Using the HTBI primer set, a first-round RT-PCR was run on the TCR CDR3. TCRdb itself ran the multiplex PCR reads through MiXCR, one entry per CDR3 protein. Among about 24,000 distinct CDR3 sequences, around 54% were seen once, and the ten largest hold around 23%. Sequenced input: blood. Receptor source: a woman in her thirties or forties with Graves' hyperthyroidism that later progressed to Graves' ophthalmopathy.

The chain has TRBV24-1 and TRBJ1-1; D gene unclear. This CDR3 contains 12 residues. Per germline, CDR1 KGHDR and CDR2 SFDVKD. Between the trimmed V and J ends, which lost 2 bases and 11 bases, there was a span of 11 bases. The CDR3 DNA is TGTGCCACCAGTGATTCCAGTAACAAGGCTTTCTTT. It encodes CATSDSSNKAFF.

This clonotype was detected ten times or more. A read error may explain this, as a much larger clone is one base away. The V and J genes are TRBV6-1 and TRBJ1-5, with 7 nucleotides matching TRBD1. This CDR3 is 15 amino acids long. Germline V gives CDR1 MNHNS, CDR2 SASEGT. The CDR3 loop reads CAGSGNRGGNQPQHF. In nucleotides, the CDR3 is TGTGCCGGCAGTGGGAACAGGGGAGGCAATCAGCCCCAGCATTTT.

This clonotype is judged medium-sized. The V and J genes are TRBV7-3 and TRBJ2-1, with D maybe TRBD2 (6 bases). From germline, CDR1 is SGHTA and CDR2 FQGTGA. V lost 5 bases and J 3 bases, leaving 11 bases between the germline ends. The CDR3 has 14 residues. The CDR3 region has the DNA TGTGCCAGCAGCGCGGAGGGCGGCTACAATGAGCAGTTCTTC. Protein product: CASSAEGGYNEQFF.

The chain is built from TRBV7-6 and TRBJ2-2; TRBD2 matches 9 bases. The ends lost 2 bases at V and 5 bases at J; junction bases unmatched: 6. CDR1 is SGHVS, CDR2 FNYEAQ, per germline. CDR3 size: 16 residues. Written as DNA, the CDR3 is TGTGCCAGCAGCTTACGGGCTAGCGGGGCAACCGGGGAGCTGTTTTTT. Amino acid sequence: CASSLRASGATGELFF.

A word on this clonotype: This sequence may be a read error, since a much larger clone differs from it by one base. This chain connects TRBV11-3 to TRBJ2-5; 7 bases are a match to TRBD2. The V gene end was trimmed by 4 bases and the J gene end by 3 bases; junction bases not matched to a gene: 14. Per the germline V gene, CDR1 is SGHNT and CDR2 is YENEEA. There are 17 residues in the CDR3. The CDR3 sequence: CASSSSRGRGGEETQYF. CDR3 coding DNA: TGTGCCAGCAGCTCTTCCCGCGGGAGAGGTGGAGAAGAGACCCAGTACTTC.

The chain is built from TRBV12-3 or TRBV12-4 and TRBJ2-7; D call uncertain. The CDR3 is 15 amino acids. The V end lost 5 bases, the J end lost 13 bases, and 27 bases lay between the germline ends. The CDR3: CASSPGSGFSYGHYF. The CDR3 DNA is TGTGCCAGCAGTCCCGGTTCCGGATTCTCCTACGGGCATTACTTC.

This clonotype appeared once. The chain uses TRBV9 and TRBJ1-6, with D possibly being TRBD1 (6 bases). This CDR3 region has 15 residues. CDR1 and CDR2 from the germline V gene are SGDLS and YYNGEE. Trimming pared 0 bases from V and 5 bases from J, leaving 9 bases between. The CDR3, as DNA: TGTGCCAGCAGCGTAGGAGGGGGAGATAATTCACCCCTCCACTTT. It specifies CASSVGGGDNSPLHF.

The chain recombines TRBV20-1 with TRBJ1-5; weak D call: TRBD1 (5 bases). V lost 3 bases to trimming and J lost 2 bases, with 11 bases between them. Germline V lookup: CDR1 DFQATT, CDR2 SNEGSKA (reference sequence). CDR3 length: 14 residues. Here the CDR3 DNA reads TGCAGTGCTAGCCGGACACGAGGCAATCAGCCCCAGCATTTT. Its translation is CSASRTRGNQPQHF.

The J gene is TRBJ2-7, the V gene TRBV5-6, with no clear D. Germline V gene sequence: CDR1 SGHDT, CDR2 YYEEEE. The CDR3 sequence is 12 residues long. V was shortened by 0 bases and J by 4 bases, with 5 bases between the two germline ends. CDR3 in DNA: TGTGCCAGCAGCTTGGGGGGTTACGAGCAGTACTTC. It is translated as CASSLGGYEQYF. Complete variable domain (other parts from reference TRBV5-6 and TRBJ2-7): DAGVTQSPTHLIKTRGQQVTLRCSPKSGHDTVSWYQQALGQGPQFIFQYYEEEERQRGNFPDRFSGHQFPNYSSELNVNALLLGDSALYLCASSLGGYEQYFGPGTRLTVT.

This clonotype came up a few times. This chain joins TRBV2 and TRBJ1-2; D unresolved. Germline values: CDR1 SNHLY, CDR2 FYNNEI. The V and J ends lost 1 base and 2 bases respectively, with 11 bases between them. This CDR3 spans 15 amino acids. This CDR3 is CASSEGRQPNYGYTF. DNA of the CDR3: TGTGCCAGCAGTGAAGGTAGGCAGCCGAACTATGGCTACACCTTC.

By sample fraction, this clonotype is medium-sized (0.01 to 0.1%). The chain links TRBV9 to TRBJ1-5; 9 nucleotides line up with TRBD1. CDR1 and CDR2 (germline): SGDLS, YYNGEE. The trim removed 3 bases at V and 5 bases at J, leaving 3 bases unmatched. This CDR3 spans 14 amino acids. The CDR3 sequence: CASSAQGAYQPQHF. The CDR3 DNA sequence: TGTGCCAGCAGCGCACAGGGGGCCTATCAGCCCCAGCATTTT.

The chain has TRBV15 and TRBJ1-5; no definite D call. This CDR3 is built from 13 residues. V was shortened by 0 bases and J by 7 bases, with 7 bases between the two germline ends. CDR1 and CDR2 from the germline V gene are LNHNV and YYDKDF (reference sequence). The CDR3 coding sequence is TGTGCCACCAGCAGAGATCGGGGACAGCCCCAGCATTTT. It encodes CATSRDRGQPQHF.

This clonotype ranks as medium-sized (0.01 to 0.1%). This rearrangement joins TRBV19 to TRBJ2-6, with D perhaps assigned TRBD1 or TRBD2 (7 bases each). V was shortened by 9 bases and J by 2 bases, with 17 bases between the two germline ends. Germline loops: CDR1 LNHDA, CDR2 SQIVND (reference sequence). This CDR3 spans 16 amino acids. The DNA for the CDR3 is TGTGCCAGCACGAGGCAGGGGGGGACTGGGGCCAACGTCCTGACTTTC. Translation: CASTRQGGTGANVLTF.

This clonotype was seen many times. V gene TRBV27 combines with J gene TRBJ2-1, with D uncertain. Between the trimmed V and J ends, which lost 7 bases and 3 bases, there was a span of 4 bases. CDR3 length: 11 residues. CDR1 is MNHEY, CDR2 SMNVEV, per germline (reference sequence). Here the CDR3 reads CASTYYNEQFF. CDR3 DNA sequence: TGTGCCAGCACCTACTACAATGAGCAGTTCTTC.

This clonotype was detected only once. This chain joins TRBV7-2 and TRBJ2-1; no clear D gene. V lost 5 bases and J lost 5, with 10 bases in between. The CDR3 has 13 amino acids. Germline V gives CDR1 SGHTA, CDR2 FQGNSA. The CDR3 DNA is TGTGCCAGCAGCCACCGACCGAACAATGAGCAGTTCTTC. It specifies CASSHRPNNEQFF.

This chain joins TRBV2 and TRBJ2-5; no reliable D call. This CDR3 spans 14 amino acids. The V gene lost 3 bases and the J gene lost 5 bases, with 13 bases spanning the gap. Germline V CDR1 and CDR2: SNHLY, FYNNEI. CDR3 protein: CASSEGRSEETQYF. The CDR3 coding sequence is TGTGCCAGCAGTGAGGGAAGGAGTGAGGAGACCCAGTACTTC.

In the case of this clonotype: Mismatch with germline at one junction end may stem from a read error. The chain employs TRBV24-1 and TRBJ2-4; possibly TRBD1 for D (6 bases). The CDR3 consists of 16 residues. Germline CDR1 and CDR2: KGHDR and SFDVKD. The CDR3 DNA sequence: TGTGCCATCAGTGACCCCGGGACACTAGCCAAAAACATTCAGTACTTC. Translating gives CAISDPGTLAKNIQYF.

V is TRBV24-1 and J is TRBJ2-7, with TRBD2 matching 9 bases. The CDR3 runs 14 residues. Germline V gene data show CDR1 as KGHDR and CDR2 as SFDVKD. V gave up 0 bases and J gave up 12 bases; unmatched junction bases: 8. The CDR3 region is CATSDLWGGRAVYF. The CDR3 region has the DNA TGTGCCACCAGTGATTTGTGGGGCGGGAGGGCCGTGTACTTC.

The chain joins TRBV2 to TRBJ1-3; TRBD1 matches at 7 bases. Germline CDR1 is SNHLY and CDR2 is FYNNEI. The CDR3 sequence is 14 residues long. V shed 1 base and J 4 bases; nucleotides not matched to a gene: 1. CDR3 nucleotide sequence: TGTGCCAGCAGTGAAGGGGACAGAGGAAACACCATATATTTT. Protein product: CASSEGDRGNTIYF.

The chain carries TRBV5-6 and TRBJ2-7; unclear D gene. Germline V gene lookup returns CDR1 SGHDT and CDR2 YYEEEE. The CDR3 is 13 residues long. The V and J ends lost 1 base and 2 bases respectively, with 7 bases between them. CDR3 sequence (DNA): TGTGCCAGCAGCTTGCGTCATACCTACGAGCAGTACTTC. It specifies CASSLRHTYEQYF.

This clonotype was seen repeatedly, ten times or more. V and J are TRBV4-1 and TRBJ2-5; 9 bases agree with TRBD2. Trimming at V came to 0 bases and at J to 5 bases, leaving 10 bases not matched to a gene. The CDR3 spans 17 residues. Looked up from germline, CDR1 is MGHRA and CDR2 is YSYEKL. The CDR3 nucleotides read TGCGCCAGCAGCCAAGATCGCGGGGCGGGAGGGCGGGAGACCCAGTACTTC. Translating gives CASSQDRGAGGRETQYF.

The rearrangement uses TRBV15 and TRBJ2-7; a possible D gene is TRBD1 (5 bases). Germline V CDR1 and CDR2: LNHNV, YYDKDF (reference sequence). V dropped 0 bases and J dropped 5 bases, with 11 bases sitting between them. There are 14 residues in the CDR3. CDR3 nucleotide sequence: TGTGCCACCAGCAGAGAAAGCAGGGTGGACGAGCAGTACTTC. Its translation is CATSRESRVDEQYF. The full variable domain, with the rest looked up from reference TRBV15 and TRBJ2-7, is DAMVIQNPRYQVTQFGKPVTLSCSQTLNHNVMYWYQQKSSQAPKLLFHYYDKDFNNEADTPDNFQSRRPNTSFCFLDIRSPGLGDTAMYLCATSRESRVDEQYFGPGTRLTVT.

The chain is built from TRBV29-1 and TRBJ2-1; TRBD1 matches 8 bases. Per germline, CDR1 SQVTM and CDR2 ANQGSEA. J lost 6 bases, V lost 2 bases, and 9 bases had no gene match. The CDR3 contains 15 residues. The CDR3 sequence: CSVENRGRGTNEQFF. CDR3 sequence (DNA): TGCAGCGTTGAAAACAGGGGGAGAGGGACCAATGAGCAGTTCTTC.

This clonotype was counted a few times. The V call is TRBV9, the J call TRBJ2-3; TRBD2 aligns across 8 bases. CDR1 and CDR2 (germline): SGDLS, YYNGEE. The CDR3 totals 16 residues. Unmatched junction bases numbered 6, after V lost 3 bases and J lost 0 bases. The CDR3 loop is CASSDSGRGSTDTQYF. The CDR3 nucleotides read TGTGCCAGCAGCGACAGCGGGAGAGGGAGCACAGATACGCAGTATTTT.

Remarks on this clonotype: The junction differs from germline at one of its ends, possibly a read error. The J gene is TRBJ2-1, the V gene TRBV12-3 or TRBV12-4, with D possibly being TRBD2 (7 bases). CDR3 length equals 15 residues. CDR3 in amino acids: CASLTRGAGGYEQCF. CDR3 DNA: TGTGCTAGTCTAACCCGGGGGGCCGGGGGGTATGAGCAGTGCTTC.

The rearrangement uses TRBV11-2 and TRBJ2-7; D is possibly TRBD1 (6 bases). Germline values: CDR1 SGHAT, CDR2 FQNNGV. V lost 5 bases and J 0 bases, leaving 20 bases between the germline ends. The CDR3 contains 17 residues. CDR3 coding DNA: TGTGCCAGCAGCGGATGCCAGGGGTCGGAGACCTCCTACGAGCAGTACTTC. It is translated as CASSGCQGSETSYEQYF.

This clonotype has a count of ten or more. The germline gene is not matched at one end of the junction; a read error may be the cause. The chain couples TRBV11-2 to TRBJ2-7; D perhaps matches TRBD2 (5 bases). CDR1 is SGHAT, CDR2 FQNNGV, per germline. CDR3 length equals 14 residues. CDR3 sequence: CASSVDSVSYEQYF. The CDR3 DNA reads TGTGCCAGCAGCGTAGATAGCGTATCCTACGAGCAGTACTTC. The entire variable domain, with the rest obtained from reference TRBV11-2 and TRBJ2-7, is as follows: EAGVAQSPRYKIIEKRQSVAFWCNPISGHATLYWYQQILGQGPKLLIQFQNNGVVDDSQLPKDRFSAERLKGVDSTLKIQPAKLEDSAVYLCASSVDSVSYEQYFGPGTRLTVT.

The rearrangement uses TRBV24-1 and TRBJ2-3, with D perhaps matching TRBD1 or TRBD2 (5 bases each). Germline V CDR1 and CDR2: KGHDR, SFDVKD. CDR3 length: 16 residues. Trimming left V 3 bases short and J 2 bases short, with 14 bases between. CDR3 sequence: CATSDPAGTTTDTQYF. CDR3 bases: TGTGCCACCAGTGATCCAGCCGGGACCACCACAGATACGCAGTATTTT.

This clonotype was counted only a few times. Germline is not matched at one junction end, which may reflect a read error. J is TRBJ2-7 and V is TRBV6-5; D uncertain. The CDR3 has 12 amino acids. CDR1 MNHEY and CDR2 SVGAGI come from the germline V gene. The CDR3 reads CASGRTEYGQYF. CDR3 DNA sequence: TGTGCCAGCGGCCGGACGGAATACGGGCAGTACTTC.

The chain has TRBV2 and TRBJ1-2, with 10 bases that match TRBD1. This CDR3 is built from 13 residues. V shed 4 bases, J shed 7 bases, and the junction held 3 bases outside the gene matches. Per germline, CDR1 SNHLY and CDR2 FYNNEI. The CDR3 DNA follows: TGTGCCAGCAGTGGACAGGGGGCCGGTGGCTACACCTTC. Amino acids: CASSGQGAGGYTF.